The present T cell receptor (beta chain) was sequenced within a study of cytomegalovirus exposure and HLA in healthy donors. In the study overall: An earlier analysis found some 120 million unique TCR beta sequences from 200 million or so T cells. Roughly 77 million unique TCRs from HLA-typed donors made up an early data release.

The PCR used 60 Vbeta and 13 Jbeta primers. Libraries were prepared by immunoSEQ multiplex PCR; TCRdb keeps only in-frame clonotypes and omits some of them. The table has 130,000 to 150,000 clones, just under 75% seen once. The V end was cut by 2 bases, the J end by 12 bases, with 14 bases between. Germline values: CDR1 MNHEY, CDR2 SMNVEV (reference sequence). The CDR3 is 13 residues long. The clonotype originates from a woman aged 18-30 years in good health and CMV-seronegative. V gene TRBV27 combines with J gene TRBJ2-1; D might be TRBD1 (6 bases). Material for sequencing was PBMCs. The CDR3 DNA sequence: TGTGCCAGCAGTTTAGAGCAGGGGTGGCCGCAGTTCTTC. This gives the protein CASSLEQGWPQFF.